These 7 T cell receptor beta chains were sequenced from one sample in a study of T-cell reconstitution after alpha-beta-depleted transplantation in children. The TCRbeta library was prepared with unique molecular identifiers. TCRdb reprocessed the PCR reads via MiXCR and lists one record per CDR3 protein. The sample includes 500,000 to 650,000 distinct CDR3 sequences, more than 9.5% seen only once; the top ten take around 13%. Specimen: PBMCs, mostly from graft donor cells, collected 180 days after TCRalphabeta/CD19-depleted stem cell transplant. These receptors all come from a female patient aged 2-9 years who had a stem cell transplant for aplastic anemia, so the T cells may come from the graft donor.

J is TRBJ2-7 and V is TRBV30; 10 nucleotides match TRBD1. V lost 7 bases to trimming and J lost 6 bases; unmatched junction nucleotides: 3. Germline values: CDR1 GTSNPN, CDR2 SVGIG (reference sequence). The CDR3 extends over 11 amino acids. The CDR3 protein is CAFRTGGEQYV. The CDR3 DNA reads TGTGCCTTCAGGACAGGGGGCGAGCAGTACGTC.

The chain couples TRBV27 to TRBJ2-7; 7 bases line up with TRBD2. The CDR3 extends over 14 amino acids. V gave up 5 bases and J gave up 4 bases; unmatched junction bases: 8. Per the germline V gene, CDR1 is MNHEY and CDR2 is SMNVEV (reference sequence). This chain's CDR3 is CASSPLGGKYEQYV. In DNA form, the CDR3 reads TGTGCCAGCAGTCCCCTCGGGGGGAAGTACGAGCAGTACGTC.

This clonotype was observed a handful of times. CDR3 sequence reads: CASSASYEGELFF. The CDR3 DNA follows: TGTGCCAGCAGTGCTTCGTATGAAGGGGAGCTGTTTTTT. This chain joins TRBV6-1 and TRBJ2-2; the D is unclear. The CDR3 runs to 13 residues. The germline V gene has CDR1 MNHNS and CDR2 SASEGT. Trimming removed 4 bases from V and 8 bases from J, with 11 bases in between.

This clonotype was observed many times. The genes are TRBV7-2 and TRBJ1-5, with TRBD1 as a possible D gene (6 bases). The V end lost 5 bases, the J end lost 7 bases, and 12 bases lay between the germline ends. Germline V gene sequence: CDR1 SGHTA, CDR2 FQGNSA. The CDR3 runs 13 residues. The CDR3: CASSPTGFQPQHF. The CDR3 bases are TGTGCCAGCAGCCCTACAGGGTTCCAGCCCCAGCATTTT.

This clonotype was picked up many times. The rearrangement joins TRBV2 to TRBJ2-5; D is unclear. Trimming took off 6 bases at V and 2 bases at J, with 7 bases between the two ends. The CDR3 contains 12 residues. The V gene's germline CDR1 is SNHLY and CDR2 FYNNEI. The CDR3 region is CASRDPQETQYF. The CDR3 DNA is TGTGCCAGCAGGGACCCTCAAGAGACCCAGTACTTC.

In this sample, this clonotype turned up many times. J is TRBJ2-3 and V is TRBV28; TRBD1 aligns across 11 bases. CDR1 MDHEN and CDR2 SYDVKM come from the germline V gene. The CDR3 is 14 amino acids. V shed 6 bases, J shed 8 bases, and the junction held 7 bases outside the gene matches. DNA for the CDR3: TGTGCCAGCAGGCGGACAGGGGGCCAGGGTACGCAGTATTTT. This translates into CASRRTGGQGTQYF. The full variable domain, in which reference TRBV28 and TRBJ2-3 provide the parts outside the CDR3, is DVKVTQSSRYLVKRTGEKVFLECVQDMDHENMFWYRQDPGLGLRLIYFSYDVKMKEKGDIPEGYSVSREKKERFSLILESASTNQTSMYLCASRRTGGQGTQYFGPGTRLTVL.

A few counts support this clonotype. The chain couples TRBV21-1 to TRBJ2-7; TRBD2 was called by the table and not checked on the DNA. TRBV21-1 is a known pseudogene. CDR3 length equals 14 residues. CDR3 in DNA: TGTGCCAGCAGCAAAGTGGCCCGCGCCTACGAGCAGTACGTC. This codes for CASSKVARAYEQYV.